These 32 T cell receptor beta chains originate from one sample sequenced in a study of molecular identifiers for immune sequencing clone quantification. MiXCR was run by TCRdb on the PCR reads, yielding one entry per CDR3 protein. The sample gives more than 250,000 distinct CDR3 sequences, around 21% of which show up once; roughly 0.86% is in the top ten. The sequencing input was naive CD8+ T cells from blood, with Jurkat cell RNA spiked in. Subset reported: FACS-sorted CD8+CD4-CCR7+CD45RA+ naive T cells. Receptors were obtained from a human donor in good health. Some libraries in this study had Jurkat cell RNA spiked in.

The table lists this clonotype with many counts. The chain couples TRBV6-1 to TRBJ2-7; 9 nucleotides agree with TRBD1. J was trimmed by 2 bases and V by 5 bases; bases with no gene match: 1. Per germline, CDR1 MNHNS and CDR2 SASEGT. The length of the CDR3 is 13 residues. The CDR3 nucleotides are TGTGCCAGCAGTCGGACAGGGGCCTACGAGCAGTACTTC. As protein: CASSRTGAYEQYF.

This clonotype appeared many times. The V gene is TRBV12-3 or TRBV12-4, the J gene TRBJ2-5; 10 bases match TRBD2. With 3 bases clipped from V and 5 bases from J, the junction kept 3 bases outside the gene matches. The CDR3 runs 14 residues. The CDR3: CASSFSGGTETQYF. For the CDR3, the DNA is TGTGCCAGCAGTTTTAGCGGGGGGACGGAGACCCAGTACTTC.

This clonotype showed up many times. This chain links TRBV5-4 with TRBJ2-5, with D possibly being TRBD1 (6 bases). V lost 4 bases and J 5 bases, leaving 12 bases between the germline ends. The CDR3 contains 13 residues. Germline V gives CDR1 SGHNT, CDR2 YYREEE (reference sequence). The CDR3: CASSGQRDETQYF. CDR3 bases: TGTGCCAGCAGCGGACAGCGAGACGAGACCCAGTACTTC.

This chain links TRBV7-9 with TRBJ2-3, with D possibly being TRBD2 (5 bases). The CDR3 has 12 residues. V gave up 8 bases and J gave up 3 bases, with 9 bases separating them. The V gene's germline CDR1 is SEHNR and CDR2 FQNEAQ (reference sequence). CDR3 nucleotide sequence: TGTGCCAGCGGGAGAGGGACAGATACGCAGTATTTT. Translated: CASGRGTDTQYF.

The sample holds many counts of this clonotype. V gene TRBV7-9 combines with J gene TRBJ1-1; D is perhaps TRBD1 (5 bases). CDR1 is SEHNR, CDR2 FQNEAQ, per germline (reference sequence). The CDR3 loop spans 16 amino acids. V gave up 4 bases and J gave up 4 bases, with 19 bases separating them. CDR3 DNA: TGTGCCAGCAGCTCAACCCAGGGTGGATATAGCACTGAAGCTTTCTTT. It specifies CASSSTQGGYSTEAFF.

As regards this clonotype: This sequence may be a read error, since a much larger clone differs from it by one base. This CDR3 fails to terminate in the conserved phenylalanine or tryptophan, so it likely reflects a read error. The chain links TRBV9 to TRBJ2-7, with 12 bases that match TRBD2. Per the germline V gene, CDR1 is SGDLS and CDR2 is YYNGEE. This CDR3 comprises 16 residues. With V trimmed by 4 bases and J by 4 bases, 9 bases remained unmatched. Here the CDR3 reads CASSLGLAGLEYEQYL. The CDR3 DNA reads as TGTGCCAGCAGCCTGGGACTAGCGGGTTTGGAGTACGAGCAGTACCTC.

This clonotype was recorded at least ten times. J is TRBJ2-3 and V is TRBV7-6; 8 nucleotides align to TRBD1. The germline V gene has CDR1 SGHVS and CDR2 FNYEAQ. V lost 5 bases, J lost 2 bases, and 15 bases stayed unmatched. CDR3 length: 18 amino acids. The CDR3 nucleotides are TGTGCCAGCAGCCGTCCCGCCCACCGGGACAGGATCACAGATACGCAGTATTTT. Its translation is CASSRPAHRDRITDTQYF.

DNA of the CDR3: TGCGCCAGCAGCCATTCGTCGGGACTAAAATACGAGCAGTACTTC. Encoded protein: CASSHSSGLKYEQYF. The gene calls are TRBV4-3 and TRBJ2-7, with 7 bases that match TRBD2. CDR1 LGHNA and CDR2 YSLEER come from the germline V gene. The CDR3 runs to 15 residues. V was clipped by 3 bases and J by 4 bases; unmatched bases: 9.

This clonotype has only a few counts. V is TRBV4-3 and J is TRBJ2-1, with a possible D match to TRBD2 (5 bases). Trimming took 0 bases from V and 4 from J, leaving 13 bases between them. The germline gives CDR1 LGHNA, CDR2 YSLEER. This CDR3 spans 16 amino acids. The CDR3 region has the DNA TGCGCCAGCAGCCAAGATTGGCGGGTGGGGTACAATGAGCAGTTCTTC. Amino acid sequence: CASSQDWRVGYNEQFF.

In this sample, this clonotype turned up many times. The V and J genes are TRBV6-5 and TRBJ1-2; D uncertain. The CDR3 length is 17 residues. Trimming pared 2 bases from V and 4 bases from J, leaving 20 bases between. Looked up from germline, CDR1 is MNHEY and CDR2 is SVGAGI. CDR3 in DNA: TGTGCCAGCAGTTACACCCGGATGCCCCCTGAAATCTATGGCTACACCTTC. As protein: CASSYTRMPPEIYGYTF.

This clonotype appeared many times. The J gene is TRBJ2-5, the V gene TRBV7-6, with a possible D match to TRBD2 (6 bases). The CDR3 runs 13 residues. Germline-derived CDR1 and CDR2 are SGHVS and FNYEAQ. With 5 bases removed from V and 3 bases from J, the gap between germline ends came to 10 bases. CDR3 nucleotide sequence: TGTGCCAGCAGCCCGGGGGATGAAGAGACCCAGTACTTC. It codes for CASSPGDEETQYF.

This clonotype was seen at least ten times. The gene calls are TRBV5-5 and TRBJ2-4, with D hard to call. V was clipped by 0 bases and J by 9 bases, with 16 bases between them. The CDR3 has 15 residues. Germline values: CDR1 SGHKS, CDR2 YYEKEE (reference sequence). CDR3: CASSLDVTTSSIQYF. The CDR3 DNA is TGTGCCAGCAGCTTGGATGTTACTACCTCAAGCATTCAGTACTTC.

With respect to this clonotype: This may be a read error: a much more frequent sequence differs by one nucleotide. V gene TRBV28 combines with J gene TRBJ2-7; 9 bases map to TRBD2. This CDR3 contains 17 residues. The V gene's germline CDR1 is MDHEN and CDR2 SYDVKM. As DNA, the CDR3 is TGTGCCAGCAGCTACATTTCCGGGACTAGCAGCTCCGACGAGCAGTACTTC. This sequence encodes CASSYISGTSSSDEQYF.

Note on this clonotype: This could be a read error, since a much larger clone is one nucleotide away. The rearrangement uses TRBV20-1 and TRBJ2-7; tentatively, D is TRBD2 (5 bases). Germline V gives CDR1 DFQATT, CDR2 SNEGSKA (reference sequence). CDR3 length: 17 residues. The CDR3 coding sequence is TGCAGTGCTAGAGATCTCGGGGAAGCCTCCCTCTCCTACGGGCAGTACTTC. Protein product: CSARDLGEASLSYGQYF.

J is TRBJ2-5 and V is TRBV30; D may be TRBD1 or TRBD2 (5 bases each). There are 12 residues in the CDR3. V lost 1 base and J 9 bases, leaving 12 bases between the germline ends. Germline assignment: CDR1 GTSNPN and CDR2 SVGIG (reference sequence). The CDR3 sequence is CAWSGAGRAQYF. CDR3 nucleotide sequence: TGTGCCTGGAGTGGGGCAGGGCGGGCCCAGTACTTC.

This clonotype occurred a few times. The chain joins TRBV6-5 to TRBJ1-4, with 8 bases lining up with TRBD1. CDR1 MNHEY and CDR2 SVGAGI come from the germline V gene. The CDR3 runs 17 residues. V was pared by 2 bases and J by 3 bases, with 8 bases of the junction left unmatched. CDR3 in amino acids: CASSYEGQGVPNEKLFF. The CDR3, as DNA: TGTGCCAGCAGTTACGAAGGACAGGGTGTACCTAATGAAAAACTGTTTTTT.

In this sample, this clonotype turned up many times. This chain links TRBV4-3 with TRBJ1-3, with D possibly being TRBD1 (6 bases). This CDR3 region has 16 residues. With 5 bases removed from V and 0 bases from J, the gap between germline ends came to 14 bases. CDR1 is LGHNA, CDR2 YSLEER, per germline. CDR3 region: CASSYRDTGSGNTIYF. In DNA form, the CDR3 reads TGCGCCAGCAGCTACCGGGACACTGGCTCTGGAAACACCATATATTTT.

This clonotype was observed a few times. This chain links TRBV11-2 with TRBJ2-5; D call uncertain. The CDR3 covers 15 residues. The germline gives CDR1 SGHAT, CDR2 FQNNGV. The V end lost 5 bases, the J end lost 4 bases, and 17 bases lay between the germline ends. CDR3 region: CASSLAFRAGETQYF. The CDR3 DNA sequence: TGTGCCAGCAGCCTCGCTTTCCGTGCTGGAGAGACCCAGTACTTC.

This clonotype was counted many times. The CDR3 is CASSPRLAVSTDTQYF. The DNA for the CDR3 is TGTGCCAGCAGTCCCAGACTAGCGGTTAGCACAGATACGCAGTATTTT. The chain carries TRBV12-3 or TRBV12-4 and TRBJ2-3; TRBD2 matches at 9 bases. V dropped 5 bases and J dropped 0; count of bases not matched to a gene: 6. This CDR3 is built from 16 residues.

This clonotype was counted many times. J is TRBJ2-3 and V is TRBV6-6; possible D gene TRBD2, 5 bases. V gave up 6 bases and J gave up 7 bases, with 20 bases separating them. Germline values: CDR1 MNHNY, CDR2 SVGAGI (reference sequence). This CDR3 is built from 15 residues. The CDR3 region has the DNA TGTGCCAGCAGGCTTCCGGACTCAGAGGGAAATACGCAGTATTTT. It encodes CASRLPDSEGNTQYF.

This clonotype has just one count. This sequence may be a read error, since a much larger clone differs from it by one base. CDR3 coding DNA: TGTGCCAGCAGCCCCAAGATGGCGACTCAGTTGTACACCGGGGAGCTGTTTTTT. This encodes CASSPKMATQLYTGELFF. The rearrangement links TRBV7-3 to TRBJ2-2, with no clear D. Germline-derived CDR1 and CDR2 are SGHTA and FQGTGA. The germline V and J ends were trimmed by 5 bases and 3 bases, with 22 bases remaining between them. This CDR3 has 18 residues.

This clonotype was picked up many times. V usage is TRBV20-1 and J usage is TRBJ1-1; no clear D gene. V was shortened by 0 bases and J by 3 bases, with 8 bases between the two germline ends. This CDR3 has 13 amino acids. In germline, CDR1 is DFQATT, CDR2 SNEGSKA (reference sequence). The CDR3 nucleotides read TGCAGTGCTAGAGATTTGGGGTACACTGAAGCTTTCTTT. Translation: CSARDLGYTEAFF.

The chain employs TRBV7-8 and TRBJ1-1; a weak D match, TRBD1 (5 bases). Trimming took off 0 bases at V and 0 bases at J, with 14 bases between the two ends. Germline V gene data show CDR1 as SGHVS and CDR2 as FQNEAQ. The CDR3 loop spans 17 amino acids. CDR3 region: CASSLAAGEGLNTEAFF. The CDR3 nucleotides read TGTGCCAGCAGCTTAGCGGCGGGGGAGGGCTTGAACACTGAAGCTTTCTTT.

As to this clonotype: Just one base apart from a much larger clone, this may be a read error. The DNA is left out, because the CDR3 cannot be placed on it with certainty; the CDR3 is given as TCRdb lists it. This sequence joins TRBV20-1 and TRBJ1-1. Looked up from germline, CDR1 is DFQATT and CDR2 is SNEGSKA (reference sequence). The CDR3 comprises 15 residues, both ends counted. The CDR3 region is CSARDLVGNGAETFF.

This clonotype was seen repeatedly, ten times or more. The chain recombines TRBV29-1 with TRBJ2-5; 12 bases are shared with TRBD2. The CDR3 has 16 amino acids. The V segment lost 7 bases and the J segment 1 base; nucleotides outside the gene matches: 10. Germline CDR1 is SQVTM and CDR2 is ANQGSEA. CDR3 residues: CSAGLAGTTFQETQYF. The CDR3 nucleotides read TGCAGCGCAGGACTAGCGGGGACCACCTTCCAAGAGACCCAGTACTTC. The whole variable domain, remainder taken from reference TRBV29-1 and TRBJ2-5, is SAVISQKPSRDICQRGTSLTIQCQVDSQVTMMFWYRQQPGQSLTLIATANQGSEATYESGFVIDKFPISRPNLTFSTLTVSNMSPEDSSIYLCSAGLAGTTFQETQYFGPGTRLLVL.

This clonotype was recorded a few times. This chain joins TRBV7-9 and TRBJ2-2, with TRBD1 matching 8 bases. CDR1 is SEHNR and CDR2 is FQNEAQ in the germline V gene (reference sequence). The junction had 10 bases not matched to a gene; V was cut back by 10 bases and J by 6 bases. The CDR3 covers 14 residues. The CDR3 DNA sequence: TGTGCCACCCCTCGGCAGGGGGCCTCCGGGGAGCTGTTTTTT. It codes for CATPRQGASGELFF.

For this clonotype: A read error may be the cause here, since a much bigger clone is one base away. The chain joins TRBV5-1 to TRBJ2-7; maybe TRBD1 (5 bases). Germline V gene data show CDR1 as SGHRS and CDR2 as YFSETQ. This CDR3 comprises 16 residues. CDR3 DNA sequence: TGCGCCAGCAGCCCAGGATGGGGCCTGATCTCCTACGGGCAGTACTTC. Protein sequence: CASSPGWGLISYGQYF.

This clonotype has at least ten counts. DNA of the CDR3: TGTGCCAGCAGTTTACTGGGACCCCTCGGAGGCACAGATACGCAGTATTTT. Protein: CASSLLGPLGGTDTQYF. This chain connects TRBV27 to TRBJ2-3, with D perhaps assigned TRBD1 or TRBD2 (5 bases each). The CDR3 spans 17 residues. Trimming left V 2 bases short and J 1 base short, with 16 bases between. Germline V CDR1 and CDR2: MNHEY, SMNVEV (reference sequence).

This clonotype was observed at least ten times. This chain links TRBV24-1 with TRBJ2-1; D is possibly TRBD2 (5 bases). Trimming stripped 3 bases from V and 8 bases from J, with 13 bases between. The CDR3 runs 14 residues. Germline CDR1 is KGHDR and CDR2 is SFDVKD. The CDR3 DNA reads TGTGCCACCAGTGATGTAGAGGGTCTGGATGAGCAGTTCTTC. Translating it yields CATSDVEGLDEQFF.

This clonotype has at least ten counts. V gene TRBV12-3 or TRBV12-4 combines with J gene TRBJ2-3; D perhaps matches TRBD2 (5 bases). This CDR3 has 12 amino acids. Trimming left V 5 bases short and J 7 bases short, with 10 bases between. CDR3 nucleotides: TGTGCCAGCAGTCCGGGAACGCATACGCAGTATTTT. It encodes CASSPGTHTQYF.

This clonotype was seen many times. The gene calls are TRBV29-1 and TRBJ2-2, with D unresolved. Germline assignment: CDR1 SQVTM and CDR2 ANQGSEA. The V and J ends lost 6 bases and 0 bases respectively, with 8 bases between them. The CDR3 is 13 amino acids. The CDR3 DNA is TGCAGCGTCCATCCCGCGAACACCGGGGAGCTGTTTTTT. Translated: CSVHPANTGELFF.

The CDR3 is CASSQDRRGASTDTQYF. Here the CDR3 DNA reads TGCGCCAGCAGCCAAGACCGGCGGGGAGCTAGCACAGATACGCAGTATTTT. This chain joins TRBV4-3 and TRBJ2-3; a weak D match, TRBD2 (6 bases). The CDR3 sequence is 17 residues long. Germline loops: CDR1 LGHNA, CDR2 YSLEER. Trimming removed 0 bases at V and 0 bases at J, with 13 bases between.